The present T cell receptor (beta chain) was sequenced within a study of blood T cells in healthy people across ages (dated by TCRdb to about 2015). For context, the study as a whole: In model experiments, roughly one uniquely barcoded TCR beta cDNA molecule per two T cells was captured by template switching. Age-related changes in TCR beta repertoire diversity were measured in the study by deep sequencing normalized with unique cDNA molecular identifiers. The donors were divided into four age groups: young (average around 15 years), middle-aged (almost 40), aged (approximately 62) and long-lived (82). The study analyzed two additional independent replicas of 1 million unique cDNA reads from the same blood draw for two donors, one aged 18 to 30 and one aged 80 or older. Results the study describes overall, beyond this receptor: Compared with the aged group, the long-lived group had more naive CD4+ T cells, fewer expanded clones and increased TCR diversity, suggesting age selection. Estimates of total diversity based on one million sequenced T cells were considered lower bounds and underestimates. Observed TCR beta diversity per million T cells fell roughly linearly with age, and a significant reduction was already apparent by age around 40. There was a strong correlation between observed TCR beta diversity and the percentage of naive T cells measured by flow cytometry. Bulk unsorted PBMC profiling prevented conclusive comparison of naive and antigen-experienced compartments. Because donor CMV infection status was unknown, age-related changes in expanded clonotypes were potentially confounded.

The donors were about 40 Caucasian individuals from Russia, aged roughly 6 to 90 years, who were systemically healthy. Each donor gave about 10 milliliters of peripheral blood, drawn into EDTA-treated Vacutainer tubes. Ficoll-Paque density-gradient centrifugation was used to isolate PBMCs, with at least 6.5 million per sample. Trizol reagent was used to extract total RNA from the PBMCs, yielding at least 5 micrograms per sample. Naive CD45RAhigh/CD27high T cell percentages were measured by flow cytometry on a PBMC aliquot from every donor. About this clonotype: Its antigen target is currently unknown. Base qualities are not provided; no much larger clone lies one nucleotide away.

The library was generated by 5' RACE. Instrument used: Illumina HiSeq 2500. A second PCR of 7 to 11 cycles was performed with a sample-barcoded 5' primer and a J-beta primer mix. A unique molecular identifier was introduced onto each TCR beta cDNA molecule by a template-switch 5' adaptor carrying 12 random nucleotides. Each sample yielded at least 2.5 million CDR3-containing paired-end reads. All of the RNA was converted into first-strand cDNA using the Mint cDNA synthesis kit, with a TRBC-specific oligonucleotide serving as the primer. After uracil-DNA glycosylase treatment, a first 18-cycle PCR used universal primers M1SS and BC2_uni_R on all cDNA. For the original study's pipeline: Each sample was normalized by randomly selecting 1 million high-quality reads, each carrying a distinct molecular identifier. Instead of being binned into consensus sequences, reads that shared molecular identifiers were thrown out. MiTCR, with a Q25 quality threshold and the strictest error-elimination algorithm, was used for CDR3 identification, clonotype clustering and error correction. A nonparametric unseen species model with Euler transformation was used to estimate a lower bound on total TCR beta diversity. TCRdb itself trimmed the public reads at Q25 with fastp, ran MiXCR and retained productive beta chains. CDR3 protein duplicates are merged, each entry listing the most common genes and DNA. The V and J calls and clone size come from TCRdb's table, not from the authors' own analysis. Recorded for this sample are a few hundred thousand distinct CDR3 sequences; about 27% of them occurred a single time. The top ten clones comprise about 3.3% of the sample.

A further study also used this sample, focusing on T cells of mothers and their children. Reported in the second study: Nine systemically healthy Caucasian individuals, comprising three mothers and their six children, were included as donors. cDNA synthesis used all of the extracted RNA, with around 1.4 ug of RNA in each 15 ul reaction. In the second PCR, the M1S primer added sample barcodes and 2-4 random nucleotides. Each mother yielded over 9.5 million TCR beta CDR3 reads and each child about 3 million reads. Thymic selection similarly shapes TCR recombination output in related and unrelated pairs, with minor effect from inherited differences. Normalized repertoire overlap was always slightly but never significantly higher in related than unrelated mother-child pairs. No persistent microchimeric T cell clones were found, with a detection sensitivity of approximately 110 clones per million clonotypes. Deep NGS was used in the study to compare the TCR beta repertoires of mothers and children and to look for features that separate related mother-child pairs from unrelated individuals. Mothers averaged roughly 36 +/- 4 years of age and children averaged about 10 +/- 4 years. Libraries were sequenced on Illumina HiSeq 2000 with 100+100 nt paired-end reads after adapter ligation with NEBNext reagents. To prevent cross-contamination, the mother and child libraries were prepared a month apart and were sequenced in separate runs. For each donor, between about 450,000 and 2,300,000 distinct TCR beta clonotypes were identified. Naive TCR beta clonotypes were estimated from low-frequency clonotypes matched to each donor's FACS-determined naive share, without sorting.

Sequencing used blood. The TCR originated in a boy between 2 and 10 years old in good health.

The CDR3 region has the sequence CAIRGGSPFYEQYF. The bases read TGTGCCATCAGAGGCGGGAGTCCTTTCTACGAGCAGTACTTC. Here the chain combines TRBV10-3 and TRBJ2-5; 7 junctional bases match TRBD2. TRBJ2-7 explains the end of the DNA better; the J call may be wrong. Counted from cysteine to phenylalanine, this CDR3 has 14 amino acids. CDR3 DNA is the only sequence kept; it has 42 bases, read in frame from the first base. Looking up the germline V gene yields CDR1 ENHRY and CDR2 SYGVKD.